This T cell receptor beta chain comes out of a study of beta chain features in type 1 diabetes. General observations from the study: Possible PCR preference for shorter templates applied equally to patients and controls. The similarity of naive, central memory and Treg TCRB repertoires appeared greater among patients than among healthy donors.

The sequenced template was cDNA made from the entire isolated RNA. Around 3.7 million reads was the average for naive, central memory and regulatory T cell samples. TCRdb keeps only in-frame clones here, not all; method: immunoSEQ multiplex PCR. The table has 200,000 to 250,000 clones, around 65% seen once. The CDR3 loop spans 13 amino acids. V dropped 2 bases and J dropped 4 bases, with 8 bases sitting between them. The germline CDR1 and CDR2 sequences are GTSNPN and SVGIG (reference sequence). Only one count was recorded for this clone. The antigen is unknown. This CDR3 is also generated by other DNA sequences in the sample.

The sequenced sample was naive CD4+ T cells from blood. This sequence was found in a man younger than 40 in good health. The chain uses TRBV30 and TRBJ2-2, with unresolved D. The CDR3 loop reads CAWSLGFTGELFF. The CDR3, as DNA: TGTGCCTGGAGTTTGGGTTTCACCGGGGAGCTGTTTTTT.